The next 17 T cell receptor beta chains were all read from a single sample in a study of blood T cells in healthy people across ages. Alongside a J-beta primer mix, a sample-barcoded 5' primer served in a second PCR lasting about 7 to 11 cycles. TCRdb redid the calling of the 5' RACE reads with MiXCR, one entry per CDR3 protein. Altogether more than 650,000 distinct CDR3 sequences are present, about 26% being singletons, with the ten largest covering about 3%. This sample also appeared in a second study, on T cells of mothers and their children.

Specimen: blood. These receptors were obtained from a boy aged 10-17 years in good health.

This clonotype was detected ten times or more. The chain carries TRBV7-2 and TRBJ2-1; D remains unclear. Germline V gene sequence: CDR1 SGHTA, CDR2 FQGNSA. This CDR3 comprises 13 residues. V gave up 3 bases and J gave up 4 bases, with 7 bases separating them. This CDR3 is CASSFILYNEQFF. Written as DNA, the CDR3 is TGTGCCAGCAGCTTTATTCTATACAATGAGCAGTTCTTC.

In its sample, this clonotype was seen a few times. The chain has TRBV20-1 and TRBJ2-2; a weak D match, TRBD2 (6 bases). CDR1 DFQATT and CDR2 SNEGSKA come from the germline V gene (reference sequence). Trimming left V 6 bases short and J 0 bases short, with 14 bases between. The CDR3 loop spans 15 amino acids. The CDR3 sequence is CSAPTGGTNTGELFF. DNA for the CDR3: TGCAGTGCCCCGACCGGGGGAACGAACACCGGGGAGCTGTTTTTT.

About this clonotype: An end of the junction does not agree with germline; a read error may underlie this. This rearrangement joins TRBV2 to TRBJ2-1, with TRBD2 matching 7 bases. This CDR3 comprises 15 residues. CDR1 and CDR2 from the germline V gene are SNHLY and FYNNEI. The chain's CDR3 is CASREVGGGYNEQFF. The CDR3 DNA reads TGTGCCAGCAGGGAAGTTGGCGGGGGTTACAATGAGCAGTTCTTC.

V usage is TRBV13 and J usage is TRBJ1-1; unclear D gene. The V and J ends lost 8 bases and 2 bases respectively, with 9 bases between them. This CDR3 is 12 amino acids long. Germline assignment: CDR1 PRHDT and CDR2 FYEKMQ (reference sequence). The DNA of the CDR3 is TGTGCCAGCTTGGCAGCCAACACTGAAGCTTTCTTT. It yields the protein CASLAANTEAFF. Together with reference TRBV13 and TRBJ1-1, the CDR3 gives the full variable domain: AAGVIQSPRHLIKEKRETATLKCYPIPRHDTVYWYQQGPGQDPQFLISFYEKMQSDKGSIPDRFSAQQFSDYHSELNMSSLELGDSALYFCASLAANTEAFFGQGTRLTVV.

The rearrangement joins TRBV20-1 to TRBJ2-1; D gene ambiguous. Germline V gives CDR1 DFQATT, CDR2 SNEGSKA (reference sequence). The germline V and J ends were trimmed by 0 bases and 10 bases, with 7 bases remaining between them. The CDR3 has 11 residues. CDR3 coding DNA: TGCAGTGCTAGAGATCTTTGGGAGCAGTTCTTC. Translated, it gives CSARDLWEQFF.

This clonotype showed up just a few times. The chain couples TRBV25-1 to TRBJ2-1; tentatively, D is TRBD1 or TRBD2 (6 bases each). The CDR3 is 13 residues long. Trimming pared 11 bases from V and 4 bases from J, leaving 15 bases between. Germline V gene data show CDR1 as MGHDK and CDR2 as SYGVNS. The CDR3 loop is CASKRGPYNEQFF. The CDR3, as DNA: TGTGCCTCGAAACGGGGGCCTTACAATGAGCAGTTCTTC.

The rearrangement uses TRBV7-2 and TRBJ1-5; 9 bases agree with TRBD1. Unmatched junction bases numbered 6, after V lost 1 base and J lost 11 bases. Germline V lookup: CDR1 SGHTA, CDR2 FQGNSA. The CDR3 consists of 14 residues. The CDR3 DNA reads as TGTGCCAGCAGCTTAGTCGGACAGGGGAGGGCCCAGCATTTT. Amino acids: CASSLVGQGRAQHF. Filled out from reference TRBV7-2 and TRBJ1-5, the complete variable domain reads GAGVSQSPSNKVTEKGKDVELRCDPISGHTALYWYRQSLGQGLEFLIYFQGNSAPDKSGLPSDRFSAERTGGSVSTLTIQRTQQEDSAVYLCASSLVGQGRAQHFGDGTRLSIL.

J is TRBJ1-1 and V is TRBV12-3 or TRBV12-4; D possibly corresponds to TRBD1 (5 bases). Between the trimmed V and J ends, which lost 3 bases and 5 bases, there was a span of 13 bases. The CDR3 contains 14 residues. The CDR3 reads CASSFSQEGTEAFF. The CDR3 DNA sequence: TGTGCCAGCAGTTTTTCACAGGAGGGGACTGAAGCTTTCTTT.

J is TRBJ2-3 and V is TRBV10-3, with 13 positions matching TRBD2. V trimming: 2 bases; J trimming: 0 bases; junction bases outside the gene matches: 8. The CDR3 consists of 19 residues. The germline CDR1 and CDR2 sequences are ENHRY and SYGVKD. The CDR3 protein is CAISETSGGALTSTDTQYF. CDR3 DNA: TGTGCCATCAGTGAGACTAGCGGGGGGGCCCTAACTAGCACAGATACGCAGTATTTT.

The CDR3: CSARSQAGSSYNEQFF. CDR3 DNA sequence: TGCAGTGCTAGATCTCAGGCGGGGAGCTCCTACAATGAGCAGTTCTTC. This chain links TRBV20-1 with TRBJ2-1; a weak D match, TRBD2 (6 bases). This CDR3 contains 16 residues. The ends were cut back, 2 bases at V and 0 bases at J, with 14 bases in the middle. Germline CDR1 reads DFQATT; CDR2 reads SNEGSKA (reference sequence).

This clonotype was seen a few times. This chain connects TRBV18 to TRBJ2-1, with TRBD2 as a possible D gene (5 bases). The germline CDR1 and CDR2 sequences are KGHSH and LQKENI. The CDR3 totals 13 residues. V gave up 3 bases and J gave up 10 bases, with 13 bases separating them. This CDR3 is CASSPPGEWEQFF. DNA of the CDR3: TGTGCCAGCTCACCCCCCGGGGAATGGGAGCAGTTCTTC.

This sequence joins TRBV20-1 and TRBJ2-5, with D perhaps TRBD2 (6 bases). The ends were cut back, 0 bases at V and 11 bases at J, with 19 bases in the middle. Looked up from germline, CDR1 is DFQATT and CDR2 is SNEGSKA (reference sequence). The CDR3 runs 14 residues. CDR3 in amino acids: CSARDGTAGGEQYF. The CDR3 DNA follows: TGCAGTGCTAGAGATGGCACCGCCGGGGGAGAGCAGTACTTC.

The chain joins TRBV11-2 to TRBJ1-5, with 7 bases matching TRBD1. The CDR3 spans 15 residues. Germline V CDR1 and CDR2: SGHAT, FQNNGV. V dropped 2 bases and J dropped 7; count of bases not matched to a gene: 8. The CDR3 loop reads CASSLTRGGRQPQHF. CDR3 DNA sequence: TGTGCCAGCAGCTTAACCAGGGGGGGCCGGCAGCCCCAGCATTTT.

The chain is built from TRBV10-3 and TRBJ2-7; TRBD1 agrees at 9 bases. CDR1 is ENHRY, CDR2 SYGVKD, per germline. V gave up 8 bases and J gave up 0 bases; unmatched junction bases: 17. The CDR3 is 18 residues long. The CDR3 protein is CAIGEGQGITLSSYEQYF. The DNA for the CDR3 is TGTGCCATCGGAGAGGGACAGGGTATAACCTTAAGCTCCTACGAGCAGTACTTC.

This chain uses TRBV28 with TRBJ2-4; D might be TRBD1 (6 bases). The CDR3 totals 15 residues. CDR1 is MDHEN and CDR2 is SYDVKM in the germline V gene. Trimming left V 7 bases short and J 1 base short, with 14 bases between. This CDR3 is CASIPLGAAKNIQYF. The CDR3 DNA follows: TGTGCCAGCATCCCTTTGGGGGCGGCCAAAAACATTCAGTACTTC.

The CDR3 loop reads CASSFEGADTQYF. The CDR3 DNA is TGCGCCAGCAGCTTCGAGGGAGCAGATACGCAGTATTTT. This chain joins TRBV5-1 and TRBJ2-3, with D possibly matching TRBD2 (5 bases). This CDR3 contains 13 residues. Looked up from germline, CDR1 is SGHRS and CDR2 is YFSETQ. Trimming pared 2 bases from V and 4 bases from J, leaving 8 bases between.

CDR3 sequence (DNA): TGTGCCAGCAGTGCCTTCAGGACAGGGGGCCAAGAGACCCAGTACTTC. Translating gives CASSAFRTGGQETQYF. This chain uses TRBV25-1 with TRBJ2-5; 10 bases fit TRBD1. CDR1 is MGHDK and CDR2 is SYGVNS in the germline V gene. V lost 4 bases, J lost 1 base, and 6 bases stayed unmatched. The CDR3 runs 16 residues. The full variable domain, completed using reference TRBV25-1 and TRBJ2-5, is EADIYQTPRYLVIGTGKKITLECSQTMGHDKMYWYQQDPGMELHLIHYSYGVNSTEKGDLSSESTVSRIRTEHFPLTLESARPSHTSQYLCASSAFRTGGQETQYFGPGTRLLVL.